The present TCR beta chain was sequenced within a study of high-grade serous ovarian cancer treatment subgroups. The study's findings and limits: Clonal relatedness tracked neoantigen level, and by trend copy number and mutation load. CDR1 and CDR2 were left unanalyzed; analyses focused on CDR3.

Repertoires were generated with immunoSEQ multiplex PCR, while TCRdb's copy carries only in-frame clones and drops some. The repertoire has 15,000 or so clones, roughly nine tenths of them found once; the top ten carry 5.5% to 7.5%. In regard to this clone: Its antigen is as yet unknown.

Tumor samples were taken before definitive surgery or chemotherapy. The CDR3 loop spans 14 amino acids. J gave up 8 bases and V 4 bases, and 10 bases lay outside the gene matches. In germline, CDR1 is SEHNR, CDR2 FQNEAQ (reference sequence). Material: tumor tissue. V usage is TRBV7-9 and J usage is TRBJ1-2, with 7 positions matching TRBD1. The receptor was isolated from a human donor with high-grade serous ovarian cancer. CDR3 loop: CASSSDTGVGGYTF. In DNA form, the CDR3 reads TGTGCCAGCAGCTCAGATACAGGGGTAGGCGGCTACACCTTC.